This T cell receptor beta chain comes out of a study of blood T cells in healthy people across ages. The study's findings and limits: When one million T cells were used, diversity estimates were thought to be underestimates. Long-lived and aged donors differed, with more naive CD4+ cells and higher diversity in the long-lived.

The CDR3 totals 16 residues. Germline-derived CDR1 and CDR2 are MNHEY and SMNVEV (reference sequence). V shed 2 bases and J shed 6 bases, with 18 bases lying between them. This clonotype was picked up a small number of times. Its antigen is unknown. The use of a sample-barcoded 5' primer and a J-beta primer mix characterized a second PCR of 7 to 11 cycles. TCRdb passed the 5' RACE reads through MiXCR, listing each CDR3 protein once. The sample has 850,000 to 1,300,000 distinct CDR3 sequences, under 55% seen once; the top ten hold 18%. The V and J genes are TRBV27 and TRBJ2-3; TRBD1 is a possible D gene (6 bases). This receptor was identified in a woman aged 55-69 years in good health. The specimen was blood. The CDR3 nucleotides are TGTGCCAGCAGTTTAGCCAGGGGCCAGTTTTCCGATACGCAGTATTTT. Protein sequence: CASSLARGQFSDTQYF.